A single sample gave rise to the 5 T cell receptor beta chains below, sequenced in a study of T cells in Graves' hyperthyroidism and ophthalmopathy. From RNA transcripts, TCR beta CDR3 regions were amplified. With the HTBI primer set, the TCR CDR3 went through a first round of RT-PCR. TCRdb processed the multiplex PCR reads anew with MiXCR; each CDR3 protein has one entry. Of about 610,000 distinct CDR3 sequences in the sample, roughly 14% were seen once. Material: blood. Source of these receptors: a woman aged 40 to 55 with Graves' ophthalmopathy.

CDR3 amino acids: CSALNPGVEGAYEQYF. CDR3 sequence (DNA): TGCAGTGCCCTGAACCCCGGTGTGGAGGGGGCCTACGAGCAGTACTTC. The genes are TRBV20-1 and TRBJ2-7; D may be TRBD1 or TRBD2 (6 bases each). Germline V gene sequence: CDR1 DFQATT, CDR2 SNEGSKA (reference sequence). The V end lost 6 bases, the J end lost 2 bases, and 23 bases lay between the germline ends. The CDR3 has 16 amino acids.

This rearrangement joins TRBV7-8 to TRBJ1-2; no clear D gene. The V and J ends lost 4 bases and 8 bases respectively, with 14 bases between them. Looked up from germline, CDR1 is SGHVS and CDR2 is FQNEAQ. The CDR3 loop spans 13 amino acids. CDR3 loop: CASSSNVRRGYTF. The CDR3 bases are TGTGCCAGCAGCTCTAACGTACGTCGGGGCTACACCTTC.

This clonotype was counted only a few times. V is TRBV12-3 or TRBV12-4 and J is TRBJ1-5; D remains unclear. The CDR3 is 11 residues long. Trimming stripped 7 bases from V and 9 bases from J, with 10 bases between. The CDR3 coding sequence is TGTGCCAGCAACACCGGCGGGCCCCAGCATTTT. This encodes CASNTGGPQHF.

This clonotype appeared many times. The V gene is TRBV29-1, the J gene TRBJ2-5, with D tentatively TRBD1 (5 bases). Trimming stripped 0 bases from V and 0 bases from J, with 8 bases between. The germline V gene encodes CDR1 SQVTM and CDR2 ANQGSEA. The CDR3 length is 14 residues. CDR3 nucleotide sequence: TGCAGCGTTGAAGAGGACACGTACCAAGAGACCCAGTACTTC. Translation gives CSVEEDTYQETQYF.

This clonotype was seen at least ten times. This chain links TRBV6-5 with TRBJ2-2, with D perhaps matching TRBD1 or TRBD2 (5 bases each). Trimming cost V 2 bases and J 6 bases, with 19 bases left between them. Looked up from germline, CDR1 is MNHEY and CDR2 is SVGAGI. CDR3 length equals 17 residues. The CDR3 loop reads CASSYEGTAAGPGELFF. CDR3 sequence (DNA): TGTGCCAGCAGTTACGAGGGGACGGCTGCAGGTCCCGGGGAGCTGTTTTTT.